This TCR beta chain was profiled in a study of vaccination and CD4 T cells after COVID-19. Study as a whole: Convalescent participants consisted of six males and four females, two being Hispanic. Timing of post-vaccine sample collection was a median about 70 days after dose two, with a range of 14 to 241. Overlapping spike peptides served as the stimulus for the cells. These peptides came from SARS-CoV-2 and from the common cold coronaviruses HCoV-NL63, HCoV-OC43 and HCoV-229E. Study-wide results and limits: Early post-infection timepoints were not included, and relatively few convalescent patients were studied.

An Oncomine TCR Beta short-read assay was used to sequence the DNA from cultured CD4+ T cells. From the PCR reads, TCRdb called clonotypes with MiXCR, one entry per CDR3 protein. The sample carries 4,000 to 5,000 distinct CDR3 sequences, about 37% recorded once. Described treatment: roughly 10-day PBMC culture with coronavirus spike peptide pools or control peptides (ViraFEST assay). Note on this clonotype: The antigen is undetermined.

The CDR3 runs 13 residues. V was pared by 2 bases and J by 2 bases, with 7 bases between. Germline loops: CDR1 SGHNT, CDR2 YENEEA. The chain combines TRBV11-3 with TRBJ2-7; D gene unclear. The sequence was collected from a human donor who had recovered from COVID-19. The sequencing here drew on CD4+ T cells from blood, cultured in vitro, taken after SARS-CoV-2 vaccination. The CDR3 spells CASSLPQTYEQYF. As DNA, the CDR3 is TGTGCCAGCAGCTTACCACAGACCTACGAGCAGTACTTC.